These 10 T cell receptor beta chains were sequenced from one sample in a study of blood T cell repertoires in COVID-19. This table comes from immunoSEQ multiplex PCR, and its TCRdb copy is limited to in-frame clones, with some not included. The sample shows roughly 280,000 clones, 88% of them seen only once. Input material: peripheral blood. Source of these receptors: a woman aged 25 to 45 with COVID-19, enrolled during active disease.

CDR3 in amino acids: CASSQDTSSPPYEQYF. CDR3 nucleotide sequence: TGCGCCAGCAGCCAGGACACTAGCTCGCCCCCCTACGAGCAGTACTTC. J is TRBJ2-7 and V is TRBV4-3, with D possibly matching TRBD2 (6 bases). V lost 3 bases and J lost 2, with 17 bases in between. The CDR3 loop spans 16 amino acids. The germline CDR1 and CDR2 sequences are LGHNA and YSLEER.

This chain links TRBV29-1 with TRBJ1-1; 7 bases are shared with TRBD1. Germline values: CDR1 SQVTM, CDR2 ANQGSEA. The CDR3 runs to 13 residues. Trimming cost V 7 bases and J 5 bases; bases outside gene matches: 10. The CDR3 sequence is CSAQTGVGTEAFF. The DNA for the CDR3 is TGCAGCGCCCAAACAGGGGTTGGGACTGAAGCTTTCTTT.

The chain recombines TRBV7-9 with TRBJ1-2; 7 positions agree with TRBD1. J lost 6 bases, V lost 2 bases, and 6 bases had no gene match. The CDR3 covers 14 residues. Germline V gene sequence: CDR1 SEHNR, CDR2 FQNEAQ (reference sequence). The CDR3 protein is CASSLFDRVHGYTF. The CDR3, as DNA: TGTGCCAGCAGCTTATTCGACAGGGTACATGGCTACACCTTC.

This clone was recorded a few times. CDR3 bases: TGCGCCAGCAGCCACGGGGAGACGGGGAGCTACACCTTC. Amino acid sequence: CASSHGETGSYTF. The rearrangement links TRBV4-3 to TRBJ1-2, with D uncertain. The CDR3 contains 13 residues. With 3 bases removed from V and 9 bases from J, the gap between germline ends came to 14 bases. Per the germline V gene, CDR1 is LGHNA and CDR2 is YSLEER.

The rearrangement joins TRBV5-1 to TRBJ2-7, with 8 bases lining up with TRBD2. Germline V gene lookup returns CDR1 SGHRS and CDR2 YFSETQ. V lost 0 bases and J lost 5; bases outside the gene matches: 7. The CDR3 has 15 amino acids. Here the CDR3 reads CASSLASGRSHEQYF. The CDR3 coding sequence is TGCGCCAGCAGCTTGGCCAGCGGGAGATCCCACGAGCAGTACTTC.

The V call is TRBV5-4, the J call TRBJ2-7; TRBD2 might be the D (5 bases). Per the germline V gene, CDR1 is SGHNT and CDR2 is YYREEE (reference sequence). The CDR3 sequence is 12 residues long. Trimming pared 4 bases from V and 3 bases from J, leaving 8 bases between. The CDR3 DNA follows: TGTGCCAGCAGCGCTACTAGCTACGAGCAGTACTTC. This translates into CASSATSYEQYF.

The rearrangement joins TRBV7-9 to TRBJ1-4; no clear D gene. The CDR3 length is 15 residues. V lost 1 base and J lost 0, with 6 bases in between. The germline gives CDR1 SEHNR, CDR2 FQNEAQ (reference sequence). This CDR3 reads CASSLELATNEKLFF. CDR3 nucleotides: TGTGCCAGCAGCTTAGAACTAGCAACTAATGAAAAACTGTTTTTT.

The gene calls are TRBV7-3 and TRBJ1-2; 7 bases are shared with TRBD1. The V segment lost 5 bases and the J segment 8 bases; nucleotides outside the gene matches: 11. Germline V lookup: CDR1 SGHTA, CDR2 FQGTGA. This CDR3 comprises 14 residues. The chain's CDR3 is CASSKSRQGGGYTF. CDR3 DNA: TGTGCCAGCAGCAAATCCCGACAGGGAGGCGGCTACACCTTC.

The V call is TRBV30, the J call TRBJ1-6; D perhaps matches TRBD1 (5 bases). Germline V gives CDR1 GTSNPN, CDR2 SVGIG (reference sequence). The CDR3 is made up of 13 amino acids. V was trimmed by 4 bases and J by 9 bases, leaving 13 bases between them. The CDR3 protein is CAWTLREGSPLHF. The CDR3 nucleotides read TGTGCCTGGACCCTCAGGGAAGGTTCACCCCTCCACTTT. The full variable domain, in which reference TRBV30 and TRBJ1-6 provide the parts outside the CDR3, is SQTIHQWPATLVQPVGSPLSLECTVEGTSNPNLYWYRQAAGRGLQLLFYSVGIGQISSEVPQNLSASRPQDRQFILSSKKLLLSDSGFYLCAWTLREGSPLHFGNGTRLTVT.

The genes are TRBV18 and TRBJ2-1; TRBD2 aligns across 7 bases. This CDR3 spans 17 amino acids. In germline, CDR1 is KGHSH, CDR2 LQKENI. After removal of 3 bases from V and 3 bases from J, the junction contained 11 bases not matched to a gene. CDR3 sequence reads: CASSPTRRPGGYNEQFF. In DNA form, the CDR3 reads TGTGCCAGCTCACCCACGAGGCGTCCGGGAGGCTACAATGAGCAGTTCTTC.